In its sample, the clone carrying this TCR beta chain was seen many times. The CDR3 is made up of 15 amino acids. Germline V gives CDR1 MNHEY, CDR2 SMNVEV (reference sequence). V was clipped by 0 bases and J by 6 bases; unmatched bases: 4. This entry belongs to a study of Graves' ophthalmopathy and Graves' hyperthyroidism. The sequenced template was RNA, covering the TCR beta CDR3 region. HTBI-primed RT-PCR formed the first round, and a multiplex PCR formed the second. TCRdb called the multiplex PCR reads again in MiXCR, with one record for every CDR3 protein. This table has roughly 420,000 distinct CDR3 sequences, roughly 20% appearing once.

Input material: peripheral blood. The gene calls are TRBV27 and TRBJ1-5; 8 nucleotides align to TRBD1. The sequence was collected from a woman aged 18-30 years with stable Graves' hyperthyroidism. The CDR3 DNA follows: TGTGCCAGCAGTTTATCTGGGACAGGAGGTCAGCCCCAGCATTTT. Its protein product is CASSLSGTGGQPQHF.